One and the same sample provided the 4 T cell receptor beta chains below, sequenced in a study of control samples from healthy donors and cancer patients. Measured with immunoSEQ multiplex PCR; TCRdb has only the in-frame clones, and not every one. This sample's clone table lists fewer than 200,000 clones. Sequences were obtained from blood. The receptors come from a woman aged 25 to 45 in good health.

The chain joins TRBV4-1 to TRBJ2-7, with 9 bases matching TRBD1. With 0 bases clipped from V and 2 bases from J, the junction kept 5 bases outside the gene matches. Germline CDR1 is MGHRA and CDR2 is YSYEKL. The CDR3 length is 16 residues. CDR3 DNA sequence: TGCGCCAGCAGCCAAGATCTTGGACAGGGGACCTACGAGCAGTACTTC. Its protein product is CASSQDLGQGTYEQYF.

The chain carries TRBV5-1 and TRBJ2-2; 9 bases agree with TRBD1. V was clipped by 3 bases and J by 7 bases; unmatched bases: 4. Germline V gives CDR1 SGHRS, CDR2 YFSETQ. The CDR3 runs to 14 residues. DNA of the CDR3: TGCGCCAGCAGCTGGGACAGGGCGGACGGGGAGCTGTTTTTT. Its protein is CASSWDRADGELFF.

The V call is TRBV19, the J call TRBJ2-1; tentative D call: TRBD1 (6 bases). V was pared by 0 bases and J by 5 bases, with 29 bases between. This CDR3 spans 21 amino acids. Per germline, CDR1 LNHDA and CDR2 SQIVND (reference sequence). CDR3 amino acids: CASSIDPSGQTYPTRDNEQFF. CDR3 nucleotide sequence: TGTGCCAGTAGTATAGATCCGTCTGGACAGACATACCCGACCAGAGACAATGAGCAGTTCTTC.

The gene calls are TRBV5-4 and TRBJ1-3, with a tentative D call TRBD1 (5 bases). In germline, CDR1 is SGHNT, CDR2 YYREEE (reference sequence). The CDR3 is 14 amino acids. V was clipped by 1 base and J by 5 bases, with 10 bases between them. CDR3 amino acids: CASSLRGARNTIYF. CDR3 nucleotides: TGTGCCAGCAGCTTGAGAGGGGCGAGAAACACCATATATTTT.